Sequencing of this T cell receptor beta chain was carried out in a study of OX40 agonist ivuxolimab in advanced cancers. Overall study context: One hepatocellular carcinoma and two cutaneous melanoma patients partially responded.

Generated by immunoSEQ multiplex PCR, the TCRdb table keeps only in-frame clones and is missing some. This table holds around 60,000 clones, 84% found once. In germline, CDR1 is LGHNA, CDR2 YSLEER. V was cut by 2 bases and J by 4 bases, with 11 bases left in between. The CDR3 totals 14 residues. This clonotype originated in an adult with an advanced solid tumor such as melanoma, head and neck, liver or kidney cancer. The specimen comprised CD4+ or CD8+ T cells sorted from blood, sampled in a trial of the OX40 agonist ivuxolimab. The rearrangement uses TRBV4-3 and TRBJ1-1, with D possibly TRBD1 on 5 matching bases. CDR3 sequence reads: CASSQTTGGTEAFF. In DNA form, the CDR3 reads TGCGCCAGCAGCCAAACGACTGGGGGCACTGAAGCTTTCTTT.